This T cell receptor (beta chain) was retrieved from a study of shared clonotypes between healthy human individuals (dated by TCRdb to 2018 to 2021). For the wider study: Two women and a few men aged 18 to 49 years were included in the cohort. Per donor, three plates each were used for CD4 naive and CD4 memory, two for CD8 naive, and one for CD8 memory. To estimate repertoire size and how much clonotype sharing occurs between individuals, the study deeply sequenced the blood TCR repertoires of about five healthy adults. To increase sequencing depth and limit assay-specific biases, TCR repertoire library preparation and sequencing were carried out by different laboratories using diverse techniques. Leukapheresis yielded between about 0.94 and 9 billion PBMCs per donor.

Using the deep immunoSEQ assay, multiplex PCR amplified TCR CDR3 regions from genomic DNA. Extracted genomic DNA from each cell subset was spread evenly across all wells of several immunoSEQ 96-well plates, with each plate serving as a replicate. Each replicate PCR for sorted subsets received roughly 200 ng genomic DNA, equal to about 29,000 T cell genomes. Purified libraries were measured with a Qubit 3.0 fluorometer, size-checked on a Bioanalyzer 2100, and measured again with the KAPA Library Quantification kit. Each immunoSEQ 96-well plate was sequenced on its own single-read 150-cycle Illumina NextSeq 550 flow cell. On the authors' methods: Because the immunoSEQ output held only junctional sequences and lacked quality scores, the filtering could not match the filtering applied to full-length reads. To assign V/J genes and CDR3, sequences were annotated using PyIR, a Python wrapper for IgBLAST v1.9, with IMGT germline references. Reads were removed for weak V/J assignments (E-value above 1e-6), missing CDR3, stop codons, out-of-frame junctions, or ambiguous translated residues. V3J clonotypes were defined by identical inferred V gene, J gene, and CDR3 amino acid sequence. Percentage overlap between repertoires was computed as shared unique clonotypes divided by the size of the smaller repertoire. Richness of each repertoire was evaluated using RTK rarefaction, the Chao1 estimator, and Recon v2.1 estimates of unobserved clonotypes. Generation probabilities were computed with OLGA for all TCRbeta clonotypes obtained by the gDNA method from several donors. What TCRdb holds here is the immuneACCESS table cut down to in-frame rearrangements. Part of the clones is not present; checked against another copy, under half of the missing clones reflect an unresolved V gene, and the others are unexplained. V and J calls and clone size follow that table, whereas D and trimming were derived from the DNA. Recorded for this sample are 760,000 or so clones; about 96% of them occurred a single time. Clones ranked in the top ten supply about 0.25% of the sample.

The germline V gene specifies ENHRY as CDR1 and SYGVKD as CDR2. The CDR3 sequence holds 14 residues, the cysteine and phenylalanine included. The entry retains the CDR3 DNA only, 42 bases that are in frame from base 1. The trim is 4 bases for V and 0 bases for J, with a gap of 7 bases between the germline ends. As regards this clone: It has no known antigen specificity. Per-nucleotide qualities are absent, and no much larger clonotype sits a single base away.

Summary of the overall study and its limitations: Only blood was sampled, and tissue TCR repertoires likely differ from those in blood. Compared with non-shared clonotypes, the clonotypes found in all four sorted-subset donors had higher generation probabilities. The small number of donors limited the genetic and exposure-history diversity represented. Estimated clonotype richness was generally larger for naive than for memory subsets. About 5% of naive CD4, 3.5% of naive CD8, roughly 2.5% of memory CD4, and around 0.4% of memory CD8 clonotypes were shared across several donors. Incomplete sequencing was indicated by rarefaction of sorted-subset datasets, despite the large sequencing depth. Pairwise subsampling led to the expectation that sequencing depth would affect the degree of clonotype sharing among donors.

For the CD8 naive samples, CD45RO-negative cells were positively selected for CCR7, yielding a CD45RA+CCR7+ population from which TemRA cells were excluded. The donors were healthy, HIV-negative adults with no recently reported acute infections or vaccinations. Every donor was a Caucasian adult residing in Nashville, Tennessee, USA. After blood collection by leukapheresis, PBMCs were isolated using Ficoll-Histopaque density gradient centrifugation and then cryopreserved in the vapor phase of liquid nitrogen. Analytical flow cytometry was used to check the purity and quantity of each magnetically sorted T cell population. Genomic DNA was isolated from each sorted fraction and quantified by UV absorbance on a Nanodrop 2000c.

The sequence came from a man aged 25-45 years in good health. The specimen sequenced was naive CD8+ T cells sorted from blood. The sample's cell subset or site label, in plain terms: CD45RA+CCR7+. The V gene is TRBV10-3 and the J gene is TRBJ1-5; no D gene call is confident. The CDR3 in this case is CAISAEGSNQPQHF. The DNA sequence is as follows: TGTGCCATCAGTGCTGAGGGTAGCAATCAGCCCCAGCATTTT.